This T cell receptor beta chain was retrieved from a study of blood T cell repertoires in COVID-19. Study summary: From the United States, Italy and Spain came samples of acute and convalescent COVID-19. Sample material is recorded as cDNA or gDNA derived from T cells, B-cell-depleted T cells, or PBMCs.

J gave up 5 bases and V 6 bases, and 14 bases lay outside the gene matches. This CDR3 has 16 residues. Germline V gives CDR1 MNHNY, CDR2 SVGAGI (reference sequence). Original analysis: Amplification from reference gene primers served as the basis for estimated nucleated cell counts. The assay was immunoSEQ multiplex PCR, and TCRdb's table has in-frame clones only and misses some. V and J calls and clone size come straight from that table; D and trimming were deduced from the DNA. The repertoire holds approximately 130,000 clones, with 85% to 90% as singletons. Material for sequencing was peripheral blood. V is TRBV6-6 and J is TRBJ2-7, with 9 bases lining up with TRBD2. The sequence was collected from a man between 65 and 79 years old with active or convalescent COVID-19. The DNA for the CDR3 is TGTGCCAGCAGCCCACGTAGCGGGGGCGCAGGCCACGAGCAGTACTTC. Protein product: CASSPRSGGAGHEQYF.